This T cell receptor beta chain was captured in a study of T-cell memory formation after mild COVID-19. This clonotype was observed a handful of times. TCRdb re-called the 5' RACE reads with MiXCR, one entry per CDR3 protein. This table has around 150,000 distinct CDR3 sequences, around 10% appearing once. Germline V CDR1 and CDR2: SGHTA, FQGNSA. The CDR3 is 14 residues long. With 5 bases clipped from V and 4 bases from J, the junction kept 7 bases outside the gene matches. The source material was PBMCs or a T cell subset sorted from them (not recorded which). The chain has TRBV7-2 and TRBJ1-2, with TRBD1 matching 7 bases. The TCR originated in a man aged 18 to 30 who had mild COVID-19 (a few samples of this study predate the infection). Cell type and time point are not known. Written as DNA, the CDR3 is TGTGCCAGCAGCCCGATCCGGGACAGCTATGGCTACACCTTC. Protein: CASSPIRDSYGYTF.